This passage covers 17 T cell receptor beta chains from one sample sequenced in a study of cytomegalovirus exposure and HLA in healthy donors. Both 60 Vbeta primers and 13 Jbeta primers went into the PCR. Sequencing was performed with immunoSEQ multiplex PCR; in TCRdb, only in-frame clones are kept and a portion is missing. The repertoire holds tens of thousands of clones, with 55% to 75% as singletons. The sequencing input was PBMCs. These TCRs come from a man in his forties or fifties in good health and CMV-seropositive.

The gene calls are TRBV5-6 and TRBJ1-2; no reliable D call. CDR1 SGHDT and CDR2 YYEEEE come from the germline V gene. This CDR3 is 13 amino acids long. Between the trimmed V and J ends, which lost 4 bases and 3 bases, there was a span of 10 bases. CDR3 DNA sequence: TGTGCCAGCAGCATCGGGGATGACTATGGCTACACCTTC. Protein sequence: CASSIGDDYGYTF.

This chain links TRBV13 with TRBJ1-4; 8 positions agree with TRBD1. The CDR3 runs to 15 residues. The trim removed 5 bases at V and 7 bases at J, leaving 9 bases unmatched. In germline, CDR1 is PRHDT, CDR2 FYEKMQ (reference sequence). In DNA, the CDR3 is TGTGCCAGCAGCGGAGACAGGGGCTTGGCTGAAAAACTGTTTTTT. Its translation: CASSGDRGLAEKLFF.

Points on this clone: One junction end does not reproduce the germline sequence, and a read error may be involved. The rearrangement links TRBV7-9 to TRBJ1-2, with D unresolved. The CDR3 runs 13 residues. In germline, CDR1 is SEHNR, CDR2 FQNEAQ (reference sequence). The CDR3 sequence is CSSSFERLYGYTF. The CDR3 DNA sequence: TGTTCCAGCAGCTTTGAGAGGCTCTATGGCTACACCTTC.

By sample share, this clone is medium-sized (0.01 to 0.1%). The CDR3 nucleotides are TGTGCCAGCAGCGCCCCCCGGTCCAAGAACACCGGGGAGCTGTTTTTT. Translating gives CASSAPRSKNTGELFF. The chain employs TRBV5-6 and TRBJ2-2; D gene unclear. V was pared by 4 bases and J by 1 base, with 14 bases between. From germline, CDR1 is SGHDT and CDR2 YYEEEE. The CDR3 spans 16 residues.

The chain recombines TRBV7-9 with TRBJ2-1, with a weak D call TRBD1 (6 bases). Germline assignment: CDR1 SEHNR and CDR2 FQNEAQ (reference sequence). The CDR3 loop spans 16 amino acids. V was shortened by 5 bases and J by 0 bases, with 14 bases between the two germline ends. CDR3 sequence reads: CASSPQGLNSYNEQFF. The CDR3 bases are TGTGCCAGCAGCCCACAGGGATTAAACTCCTACAATGAGCAGTTCTTC.

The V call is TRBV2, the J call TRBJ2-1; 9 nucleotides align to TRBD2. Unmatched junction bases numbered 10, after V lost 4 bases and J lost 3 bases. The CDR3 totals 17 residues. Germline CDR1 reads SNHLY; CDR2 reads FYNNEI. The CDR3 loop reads CASSVPRAGGIYNEQFF. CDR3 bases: TGTGCCAGCAGTGTACCGAGGGCGGGAGGGATCTACAATGAGCAGTTCTTC.

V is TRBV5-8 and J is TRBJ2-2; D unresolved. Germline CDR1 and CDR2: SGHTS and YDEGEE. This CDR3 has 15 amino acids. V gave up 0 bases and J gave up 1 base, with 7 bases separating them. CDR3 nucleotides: TGTGCCAGCAGCTTGGGCAGGAAGAACACCGGGGAGCTGTTTTTT. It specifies CASSLGRKNTGELFF.

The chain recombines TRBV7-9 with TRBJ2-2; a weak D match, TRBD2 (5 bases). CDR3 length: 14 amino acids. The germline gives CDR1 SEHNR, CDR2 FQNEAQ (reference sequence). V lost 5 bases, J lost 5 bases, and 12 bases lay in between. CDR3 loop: CASSPLRETGELFF. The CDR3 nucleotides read TGTGCCAGCAGCCCATTGAGGGAGACCGGGGAGCTGTTTTTT.

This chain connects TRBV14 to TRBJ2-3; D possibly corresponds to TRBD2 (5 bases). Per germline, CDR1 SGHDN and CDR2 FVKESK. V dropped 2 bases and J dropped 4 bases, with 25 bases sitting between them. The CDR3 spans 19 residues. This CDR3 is CASSQYSSQVFGGSDTQYF. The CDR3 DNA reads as TGTGCCAGCAGCCAATATTCGTCGCAGGTCTTTGGCGGGTCAGATACGCAGTATTTT.

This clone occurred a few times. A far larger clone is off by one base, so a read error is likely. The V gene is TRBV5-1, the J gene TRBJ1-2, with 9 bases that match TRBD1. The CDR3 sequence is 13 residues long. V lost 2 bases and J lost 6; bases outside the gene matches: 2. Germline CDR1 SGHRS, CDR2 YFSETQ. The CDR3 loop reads CASSLGTGNGYTF. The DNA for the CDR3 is TGCGCCAGCAGCTTAGGGACAGGGAATGGCTACACCTTC.

The CDR3 is CASRGQSHGYTF. In DNA form, the CDR3 reads TGTGCCAGCCGGGGACAGTCGCATGGCTACACCTTC. The chain joins TRBV6-1 to TRBJ1-2; 7 positions match TRBD1. CDR3 length: 12 amino acids. Germline CDR1 reads MNHNS; CDR2 reads SASEGT. Unmatched junction bases numbered 6, after V lost 8 bases and J lost 6 bases.

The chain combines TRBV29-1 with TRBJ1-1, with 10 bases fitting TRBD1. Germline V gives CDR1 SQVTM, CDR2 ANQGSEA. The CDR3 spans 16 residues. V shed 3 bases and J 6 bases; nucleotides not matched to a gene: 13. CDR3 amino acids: CSVEPTGGLRAAEAFF. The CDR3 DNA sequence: TGCAGCGTTGAGCCGACAGGGGGCTTACGCGCGGCTGAAGCTTTCTTT.

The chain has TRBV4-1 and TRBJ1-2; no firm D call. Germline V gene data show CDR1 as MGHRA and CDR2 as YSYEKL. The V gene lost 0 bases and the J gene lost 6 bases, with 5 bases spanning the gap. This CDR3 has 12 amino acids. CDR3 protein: CASSQEGHGYTF. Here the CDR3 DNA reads TGCGCCAGCAGCCAAGAGGGCCATGGCTACACCTTC.

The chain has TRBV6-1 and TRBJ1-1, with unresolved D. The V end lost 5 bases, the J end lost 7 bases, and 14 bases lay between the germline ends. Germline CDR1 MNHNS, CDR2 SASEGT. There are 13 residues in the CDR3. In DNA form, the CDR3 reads TGTGCCAGCAGTAACAATGCAGCGCGTGAAGCTTTCTTT. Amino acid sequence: CASSNNAAREAFF.

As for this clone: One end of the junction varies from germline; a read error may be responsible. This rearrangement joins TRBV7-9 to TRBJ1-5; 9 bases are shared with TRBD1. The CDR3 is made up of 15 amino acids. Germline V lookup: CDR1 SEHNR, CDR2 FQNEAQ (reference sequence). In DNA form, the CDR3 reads TGTTCCAGCAGCAACACCGGGACAGGGAATCAGCCCCAGCATTTT. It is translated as CSSSNTGTGNQPQHF.

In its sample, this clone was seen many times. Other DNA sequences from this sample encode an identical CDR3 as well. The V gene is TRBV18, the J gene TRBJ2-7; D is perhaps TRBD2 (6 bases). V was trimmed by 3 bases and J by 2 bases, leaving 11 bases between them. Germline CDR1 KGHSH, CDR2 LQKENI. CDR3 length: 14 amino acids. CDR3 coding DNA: TGTGCCAGCTCACCCCCCGGGGGTACCTACGAGCAGTACTTC. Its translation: CASSPPGGTYEQYF.

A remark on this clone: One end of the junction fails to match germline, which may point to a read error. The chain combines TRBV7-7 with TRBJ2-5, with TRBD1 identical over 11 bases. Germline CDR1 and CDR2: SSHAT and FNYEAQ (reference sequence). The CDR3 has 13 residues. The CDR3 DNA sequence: TGTGCTAGCAGCTGGGACAGGGGGGAGACCCAGTACTTC. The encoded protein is CASSWDRGETQYF.